This record covers a single TCR beta chain. Its antigen remains unidentified. One base away lies a much larger clone, so this may be a sequencing read error. TCRdb re-analysed the reads in MiXCR, keeping a single row per CDR3 protein. The profile shows about 330,000 distinct CDR3 sequences, 8% to 10% of them singletons. These data come from a study of T cell repertoires in cytomegalovirus infection. General study points: HLA-C-restricted CMV-specific TCR beta clonotypes were dominant in the ex vivo response.

Per the germline V gene, CDR1 is SGHTA and CDR2 is FQGNSA. The CDR3 loop spans 13 amino acids. The sequence was obtained from a human donor in good health (CMV status not recorded). Some clones in this sample may be carry-over from other donors' samples. This chain links TRBV7-2 with TRBJ1-3; D is uncertain. The sequenced sample consisted of PBMCs. CDR3 residues: CVSKSPPGNTIYF. The CDR3 DNA is TGTGTCAGCAAAAGCCCTCCTGGAAACACCATATATTTT. The whole variable domain, remainder taken from reference TRBV7-2 and TRBJ1-3, is GAGVSQSPSNKVTEKGKDVELRCDPISGHTALYWYRQSLGQGLEFLIYFQGNSAPDKSGLPSDRFSAERTGGSVSTLTIQRTQQEDSAVYLCVSKSPPGNTIYFGEGSWLTVV.